This TCR beta chain was found in a study of shared clonotypes between healthy human individuals. Study-wide results and limits: Limited genetic and exposure-history diversity came from having few donors.

This was a deep-level run. The assay was immunoSEQ multiplex PCR, and TCRdb's table has in-frame clones only and misses some. The table lists hundreds of thousands of clones, around 77% of them singletons. Remarks on this clone: Antigen specificity is unknown.

The CDR3 totals 15 residues. The germline V gene encodes CDR1 GTSNPN and CDR2 SVGIG (reference sequence). With 3 bases clipped from V and 2 bases from J, the junction kept 3 bases outside the gene matches. Source material: PBMCs. The chain is built from TRBV30 and TRBJ2-7, with 14 bases matching TRBD2. This clonotype originated in a woman between 35 and 50 years old in good health. Some clones in this sample may be carry-over from other donors' samples. CDR3 bases: TGTGCCTGGAGCGCGGGACTAGCGGGAGCCTACGAGCAGTACTTC. It encodes CAWSAGLAGAYEQYF. Drawing the rest from reference TRBV30 and TRBJ2-7, the complete variable domain is SQTIHQWPATLVQPVGSPLSLECTVEGTSNPNLYWYRQAAGRGLQLLFYSVGIGQISSEVPQNLSASRPQDRQFILSSKKLLLSDSGFYLCAWSAGLAGAYEQYFGPGTRLTVT.